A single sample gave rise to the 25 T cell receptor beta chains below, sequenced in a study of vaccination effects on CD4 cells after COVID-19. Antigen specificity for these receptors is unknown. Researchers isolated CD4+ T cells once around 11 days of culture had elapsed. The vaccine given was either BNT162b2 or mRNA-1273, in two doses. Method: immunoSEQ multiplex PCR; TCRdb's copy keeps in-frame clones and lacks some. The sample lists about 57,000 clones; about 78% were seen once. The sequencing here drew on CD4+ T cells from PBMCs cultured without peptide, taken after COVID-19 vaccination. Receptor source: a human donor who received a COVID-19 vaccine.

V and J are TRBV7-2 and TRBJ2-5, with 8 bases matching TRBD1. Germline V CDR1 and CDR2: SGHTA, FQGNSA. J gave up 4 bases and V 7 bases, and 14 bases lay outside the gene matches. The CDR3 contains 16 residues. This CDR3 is CASNPRGRYIGETQYF. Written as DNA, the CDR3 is TGTGCCAGCAATCCCAGGGGGCGCTATATCGGAGAGACCCAGTACTTC.

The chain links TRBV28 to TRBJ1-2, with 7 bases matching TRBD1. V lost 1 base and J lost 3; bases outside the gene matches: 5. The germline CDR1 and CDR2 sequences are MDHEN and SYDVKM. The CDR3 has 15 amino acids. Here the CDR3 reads CASSLSGQRYYGYTF. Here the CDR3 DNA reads TGTGCCAGCAGTTTATCGGGACAGCGGTACTATGGCTACACCTTC.

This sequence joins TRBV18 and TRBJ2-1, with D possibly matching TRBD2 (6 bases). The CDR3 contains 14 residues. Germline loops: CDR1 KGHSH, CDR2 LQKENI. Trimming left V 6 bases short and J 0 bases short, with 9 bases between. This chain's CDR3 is CASSPGGSYNEQFF. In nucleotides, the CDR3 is TGTGCCAGCTCCCCCGGGGGCTCCTACAATGAGCAGTTCTTC.

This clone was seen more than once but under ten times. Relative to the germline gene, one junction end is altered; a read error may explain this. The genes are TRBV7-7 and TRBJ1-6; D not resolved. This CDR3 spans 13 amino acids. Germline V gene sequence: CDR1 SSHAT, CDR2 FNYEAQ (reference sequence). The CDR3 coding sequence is TGTGCTAGCAGCTTAAGAGAGGGCCACGACCTCCACTTT. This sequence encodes CASSLREGHDLHF.

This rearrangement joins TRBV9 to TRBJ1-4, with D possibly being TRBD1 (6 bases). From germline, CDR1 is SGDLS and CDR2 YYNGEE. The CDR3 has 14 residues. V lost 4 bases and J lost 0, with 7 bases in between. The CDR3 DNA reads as TGTGCCAGCAGCCGGACAGCAACTAATGAAAAACTGTTTTTT. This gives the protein CASSRTATNEKLFF.

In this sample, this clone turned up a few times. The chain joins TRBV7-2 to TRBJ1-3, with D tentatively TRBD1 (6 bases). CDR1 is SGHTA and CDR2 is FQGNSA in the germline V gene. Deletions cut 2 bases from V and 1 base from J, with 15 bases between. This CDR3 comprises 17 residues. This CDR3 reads CASSLIPGAMSGNTIYF. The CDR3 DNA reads TGTGCCAGCAGCTTAATTCCGGGGGCGATGTCTGGAAACACCATATATTTT. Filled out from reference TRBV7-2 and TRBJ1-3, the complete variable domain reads GAGVSQSPSNKVTEKGKDVELRCDPISGHTALYWYRQSLGQGLEFLIYFQGNSAPDKSGLPSDRFSAERTGGSVSTLTIQRTQQEDSAVYLCASSLIPGAMSGNTIYFGEGSWLTVV.

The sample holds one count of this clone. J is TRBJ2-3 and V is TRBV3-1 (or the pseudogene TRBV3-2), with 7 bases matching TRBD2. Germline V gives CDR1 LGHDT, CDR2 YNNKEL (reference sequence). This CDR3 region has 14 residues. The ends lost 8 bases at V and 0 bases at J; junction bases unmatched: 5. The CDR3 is CASSSSGSTDTQYF. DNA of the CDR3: TGTGCCAGCTCCTCTAGCGGAAGCACAGATACGCAGTATTTT.

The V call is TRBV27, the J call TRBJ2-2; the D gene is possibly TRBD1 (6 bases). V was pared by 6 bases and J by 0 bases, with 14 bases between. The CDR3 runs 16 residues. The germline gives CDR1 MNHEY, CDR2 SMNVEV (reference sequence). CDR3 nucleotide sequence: TGTGCCAGCAGCCCTAGGGGGTTGGCGAACACCGGGGAGCTGTTTTTT. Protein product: CASSPRGLANTGELFF.

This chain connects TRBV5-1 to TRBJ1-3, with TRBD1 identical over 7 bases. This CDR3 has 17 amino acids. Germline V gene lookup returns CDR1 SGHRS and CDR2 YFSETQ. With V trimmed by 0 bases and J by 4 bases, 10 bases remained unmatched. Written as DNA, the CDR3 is TGCGCCAGCAGCTTGGAAGTGACCGGGACAGTAGGAAACACCATATATTTT. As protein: CASSLEVTGTVGNTIYF.

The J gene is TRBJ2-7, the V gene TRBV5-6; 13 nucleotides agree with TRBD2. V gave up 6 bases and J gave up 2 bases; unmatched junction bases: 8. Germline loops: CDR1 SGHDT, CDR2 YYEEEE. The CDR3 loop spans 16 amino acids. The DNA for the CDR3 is TGTGCCAGCACCCTTCAGGGACTAGCGGGGACCTACGAGCAGTACTTC. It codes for CASTLQGLAGTYEQYF.

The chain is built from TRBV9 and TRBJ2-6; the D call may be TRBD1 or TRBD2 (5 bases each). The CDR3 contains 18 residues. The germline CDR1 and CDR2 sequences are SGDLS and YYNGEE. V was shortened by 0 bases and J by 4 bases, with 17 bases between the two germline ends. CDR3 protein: CASSVVGGWGTGANVLTF. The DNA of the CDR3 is TGTGCCAGCAGCGTAGTTGGGGGTTGGGGTACCGGGGCCAACGTCCTGACTTTC.

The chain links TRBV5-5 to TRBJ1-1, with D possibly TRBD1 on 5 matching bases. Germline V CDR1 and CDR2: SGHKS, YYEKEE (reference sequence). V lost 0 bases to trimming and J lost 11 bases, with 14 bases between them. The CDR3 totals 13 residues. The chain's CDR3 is CASSLVGADWAFF. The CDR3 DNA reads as TGTGCCAGCAGCTTGGTTGGGGCCGACTGGGCTTTCTTT.

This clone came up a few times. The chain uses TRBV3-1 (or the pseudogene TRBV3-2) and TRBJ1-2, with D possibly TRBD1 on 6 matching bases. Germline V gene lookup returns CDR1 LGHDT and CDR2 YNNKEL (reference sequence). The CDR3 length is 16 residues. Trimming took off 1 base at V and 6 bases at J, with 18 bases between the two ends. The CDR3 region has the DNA TGTGCCAGCAGCCAAGTGGCGGGGGGGGCCGGCAATGGCTACACCTTC. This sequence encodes CASSQVAGGAGNGYTF.

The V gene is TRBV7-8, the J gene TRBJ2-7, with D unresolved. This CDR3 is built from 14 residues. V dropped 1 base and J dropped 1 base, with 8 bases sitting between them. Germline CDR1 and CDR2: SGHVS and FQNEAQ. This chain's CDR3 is CASSLVTRSYEQYF. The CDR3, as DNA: TGTGCCAGCAGCTTAGTTACACGGTCCTACGAGCAGTACTTC.

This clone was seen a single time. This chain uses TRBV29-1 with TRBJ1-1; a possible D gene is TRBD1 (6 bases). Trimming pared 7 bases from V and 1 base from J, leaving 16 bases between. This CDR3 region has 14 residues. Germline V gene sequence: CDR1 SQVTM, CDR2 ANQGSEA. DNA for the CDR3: TGCAGCGCGACAACCGGGACATGGAACACTGAAGCTTTCTTT. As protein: CSATTGTWNTEAFF. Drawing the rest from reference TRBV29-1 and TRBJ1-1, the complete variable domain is SAVISQKPSRDICQRGTSLTIQCQVDSQVTMMFWYRQQPGQSLTLIATANQGSEATYESGFVIDKFPISRPNLTFSTLTVSNMSPEDSSIYLCSATTGTWNTEAFFGQGTRLTVV.

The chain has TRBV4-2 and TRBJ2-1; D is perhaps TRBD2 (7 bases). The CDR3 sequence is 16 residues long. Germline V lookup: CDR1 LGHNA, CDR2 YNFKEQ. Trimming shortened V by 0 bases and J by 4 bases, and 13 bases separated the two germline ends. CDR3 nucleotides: TGTGCCAGCAGCCAAGAGGGGAGGGGGGCGTACAATGAGCAGTTCTTC. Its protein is CASSQEGRGAYNEQFF.

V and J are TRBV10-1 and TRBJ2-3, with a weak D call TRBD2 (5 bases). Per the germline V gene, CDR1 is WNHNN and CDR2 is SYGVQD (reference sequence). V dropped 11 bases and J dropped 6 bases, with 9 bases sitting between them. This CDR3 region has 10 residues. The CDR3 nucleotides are TGCGCCCCTAGAGGGGATACGCAGTATTTT. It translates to CAPRGDTQYF.

CDR3 DNA: TGCAGCATCCGGGACCGTGGTGGGAATGAGCAGTTCTTC. Its protein product is CSIRDRGGNEQFF. The chain joins TRBV29-1 to TRBJ2-1; D is possibly TRBD1 or TRBD2 (5 bases each). The length of the CDR3 is 13 residues. V was clipped by 8 bases and J by 7 bases, with 18 bases between them. CDR1 is SQVTM, CDR2 ANQGSEA, per germline.

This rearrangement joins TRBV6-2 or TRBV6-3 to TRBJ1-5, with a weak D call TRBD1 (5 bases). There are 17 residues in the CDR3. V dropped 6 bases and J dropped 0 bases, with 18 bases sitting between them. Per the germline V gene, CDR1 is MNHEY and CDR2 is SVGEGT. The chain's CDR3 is CASSRATSGYSNQPQHF. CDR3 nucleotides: TGTGCCAGCAGCCGCGCAACCTCAGGGTATAGCAATCAGCCCCAGCATTTT.

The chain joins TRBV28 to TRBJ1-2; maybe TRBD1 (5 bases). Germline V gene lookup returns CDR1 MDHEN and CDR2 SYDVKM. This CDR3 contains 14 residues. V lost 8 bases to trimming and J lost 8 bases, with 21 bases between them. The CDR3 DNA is TGTGCCAGCTCACCGGGACCGGAGGTCGCGGGCTACACCTTC. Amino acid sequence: CASSPGPEVAGYTF.

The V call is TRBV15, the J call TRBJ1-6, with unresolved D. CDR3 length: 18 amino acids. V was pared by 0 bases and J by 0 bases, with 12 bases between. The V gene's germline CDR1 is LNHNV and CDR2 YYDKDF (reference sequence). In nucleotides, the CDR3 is TGTGCCACCAGCAGAGATCTGACGGGGAGCTCCTATAATTCACCCCTCCACTTT. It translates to CATSRDLTGSSYNSPLHF.

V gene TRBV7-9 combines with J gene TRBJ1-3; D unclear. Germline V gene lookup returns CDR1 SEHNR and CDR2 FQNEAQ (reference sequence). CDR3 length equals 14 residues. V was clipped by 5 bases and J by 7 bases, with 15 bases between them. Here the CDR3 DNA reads TGTGCCAGCAGCGGAGGGTGGTCGGGTAACACCATATATTTT. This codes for CASSGGWSGNTIYF.

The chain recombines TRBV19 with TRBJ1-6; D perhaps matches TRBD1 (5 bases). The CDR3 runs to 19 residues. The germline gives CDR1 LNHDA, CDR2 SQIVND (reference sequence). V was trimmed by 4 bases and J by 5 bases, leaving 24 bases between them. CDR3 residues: CASSRMIGGLFGNNSPLHF. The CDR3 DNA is TGTGCCAGTAGTAGAATGATCGGGGGACTTTTTGGGAATAATTCACCCCTCCACTTT.

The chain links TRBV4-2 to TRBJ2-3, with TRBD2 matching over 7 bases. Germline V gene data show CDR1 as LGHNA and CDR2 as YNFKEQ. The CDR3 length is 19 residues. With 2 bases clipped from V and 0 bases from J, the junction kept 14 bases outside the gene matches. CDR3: CASSQRGWASGTSTDTQYF. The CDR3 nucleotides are TGTGCCAGCAGCCAACGGGGGTGGGCTAGCGGAACTAGCACAGATACGCAGTATTTT.

The CDR3 protein is CASSEGQGRGEQYF. CDR3 DNA: TGTGCCAGCAGCGAGGGACAGGGAAGGGGCGAGCAGTACTTC. The gene calls are TRBV6-6 and TRBJ2-7, with 9 bases identical to TRBD1. The CDR3 extends over 14 amino acids. Germline assignment: CDR1 MNHNY and CDR2 SVGAGI (reference sequence). The trim removed 6 bases at V and 6 bases at J, leaving 9 bases unmatched.